A selection of T cell receptor beta chains follows, all from one sample in a study of memory B cells and T cells in multiple sclerosis. These receptors lack a known antigen. Sequencing was performed with immunoSEQ multiplex PCR; in TCRdb, only in-frame clones are kept and a portion is missing. This sample has about 300 clones; 88% occur once, and the top ten carry under 25%. The sequencing input was PBMCs from blood kept in culture. Receptor source: a human donor with multiple sclerosis. Each CDR3 is given with its conserved first and last residue. Fields, in order: V gene, clone size, J gene, D gene, CDR3 length, CDR3 DNA, CDR3 protein. A D gene is named only where the DNA matches it firmly. Some rows mark clone size as missing; the rest say once, few, many or name a class of expanded clone.

TRBV10-3	few	TRBJ2-1	-	16	TGTGCCATCAGTGAGTTATCCCCGGTCGTCGACAATGAGCAGTTCTTC	CAISELSPVVDNEQFF
TRBV5-1	-	TRBJ2-7	-	13	TGCGCCAGCAGCTTCCGGGACACTCGGGAGCAGTACTTC	CASSFRDTREQYF
TRBV29-1	-	TRBJ2-3	TRBD1	13	TGCAGCGTCGGGACAGGGGGCTGGGATACGCAGTATTTT	CSVGTGGWDTQYF
TRBV7-8	-	TRBJ2-7	TRBD1	15	TGTGCCAGCAGCTTGCTGACAGGGAATTCCTACGAGCAGTACTTC	CASSLLTGNSYEQYF
TRBV5-6	-	TRBJ2-7	TRBD1	16	TGTGCCAGCAGCTTGCCGACAGGGAGCAATTTCTACGAGCAGTACTTC	CASSLPTGSNFYEQYF
TRBV6-5	-	TRBJ2-7	-	14	TGTGCCAGCAGTTATTTGCGGGGAGTGGACGAGCAGTACTTC	CASSYLRGVDEQYF
TRBV5-1	few	TRBJ1-1	-	11	TGCGCCAGTAGTGGAAGGGGGGGAGCTTTCTTT	CASSGRGGAFF
TRBV6-5	-	TRBJ2-1	TRBD2	14	TGTGCCAGCAGTTATCGACTAGCGGCGAATGAGCAGTTCTTC	CASSYRLAANEQFF
TRBV5-4	-	TRBJ1-3	-	14	TGTGCCAGCAGTACAGACATCTCTGGAAACACCATATATTTT	CASSTDISGNTIYF
TRBV9	-	TRBJ2-1	TRBD2	17	TGTGCCAGCAACCCCTCCCCACGGACTAGCGGCTACAATGAGCAGTTCTTC	CASNPSPRTSGYNEQFF
TRBV4-1	-	TRBJ2-7	TRBD2	16	TGCGCCAGCAGCCAAGATCCGGGGGGGATCTCCTACGAGCAGTACTTC	CASSQDPGGISYEQYF
TRBV5-1	-	TRBJ2-7	TRBD1	14	TGCGCCAGCAGCTTGGGACAGGGGGGGCGCGAGCAGTACTTC	CASSLGQGGREQYF
TRBV6-4	once	TRBJ2-3	-	13	TGTGCCAGCAGTGAACGGGGCACAGATACGCAGTATTTT	CASSERGTDTQYF
TRBV7-9	-	TRBJ2-7	-	14	TGTGCCAGCAGCTTAGATACACACAACTACGAGCAGTACTTC	CASSLDTHNYEQYF
TRBV19	once	TRBJ1-2	TRBD1	16	TGTGCCAGTAGTCCCATGGACAGGGGGATGAACTATGGCTACACCTTC	CASSPMDRGMNYGYTF
TRBV25-1	-	TRBJ2-7	-	14	TGTGCCAGCAGTGATCTTGGTTACGGCTACGAGCAGTACTTC	CASSDLGYGYEQYF
TRBV5-1	-	TRBJ2-5	TRBD1	13	TGCGCCAGCAGCCGGACAGGGCGGGAGACCCAGTACTTC	CASSRTGRETQYF
TRBV5-6	-	TRBJ1-6	-	16	TGTGCCAGCAGCTTCCGGGGGGTACATTATAATTCACCCCTCCACTTT	CASSFRGVHYNSPLHF
TRBV7-9	-	TRBJ2-5	-	13	TGTGCCAGCAGCCCCAAGGGGTGGGAGACCCAGTACTTC	CASSPKGWETQYF
TRBV5-6	-	TRBJ1-2	TRBD1	14	TGTGCCAGCAGCACCAGGGGGCCCCTCAATGGCTACACCTTC	CASSTRGPLNGYTF
TRBV11-2	-	TRBJ2-3	TRBD2	17	TGTGCCAGCAGAGCAACTCTCCTAGCGGGTGATGCAGGTACGCAGTATTTT	CASRATLLAGDAGTQYF
TRBV6-1	-	TRBJ2-1	-	13	TGTGCCAGCTCTCCCCGAGATCACAATGAGCAGTTCTTC	CASSPRDHNEQFF
TRBV19	-	TRBJ2-5	-	13	TGTGCCGCAAGGGGGAGAGGGGACGAGACCCAGTACTTC	CAARGRGDETQYF
TRBV5-4	-	TRBJ2-5	-	14	TGTGCCAGCAGCCTTGACAGATTCCAAGAGACCCAGTACTTC	CASSLDRFQETQYF
TRBV6-4	-	TRBJ2-3	-	16	TGTGCCAGCAGTATAACCCCCGGGACTCACACAGATACGCAGTATTTT	CASSITPGTHTDTQYF
TRBV6-5	-	TRBJ1-2	TRBD1	13	TGTGCCAGCAGCCGGACAGGGGTAATTGGCTACACCTTC	CASSRTGVIGYTF
TRBV10-1	-	TRBJ2-2	-	14	TGCGCCAGCAGTGAGGGAAGCGGCACCGGGGAGCTGTTTTTT	CASSEGSGTGELFF
TRBV25-1	-	TRBJ1-2	-	15	TGTGCCAGCATTGGAGGACCTGTTTCTAACTATGGCTACACCTTC	CASIGGPVSNYGYTF
TRBV19	-	TRBJ2-1	-	14	TGTGCCAGTAGGGGAAGGGGAGGGGGCAATGAGCAGTTCTTC	CASRGRGGGNEQFF
TRBV30	-	TRBJ1-6	-	13	TGTGCCGTGGACTACACCGGGGATTCACCCCTCCACTTT	CAVDYTGDSPLHF
TRBV25-1	-	TRBJ1-1	-	14	TGTGCCAGCAGCTTCGGACACGGCTACACTGAAGCTTTCTTT	CASSFGHGYTEAFF
TRBV7-3	-	TRBJ2-3	TRBD1	14	TGTGCCAGCAGCTTACAGGGGGTTGGAGATACGCAGTATTTT	CASSLQGVGDTQYF
TRBV2	-	TRBJ1-4	-	16	TGTGCCAGCAGTGACGGCCGGGGACTGTCGAATGAAAAACTGTTTTTT	CASSDGRGLSNEKLFF
TRBV21-1	-	TRBJ2-1	-	17	TGTGCCAGCAGAGAGGACATAGTACACCATTCCGACAATGAGCAGTTCTTC	CASREDIVHHSDNEQFF
TRBV7-8	-	TRBJ1-1	TRBD1	17	TGTGCCAGCAGCTTACCCGGAACAGGGGGCGGTGACACTGAAGCTTTCTTT	CASSLPGTGGGDTEAFF
TRBV27	-	TRBJ2-3	TRBD2	19	TGTGCCAGCAGACGTCCCCCGGGACTAGCGGGGGGGAGGGCAGATACGCAGTATTTT	CASRRPPGLAGGRADTQYF
TRBV29-1	once	TRBJ2-5	-	12	TGCAGCGTCACCCCGGAGGTGGAGACCCAGTACTTC	CSVTPEVETQYF
TRBV11-2	-	TRBJ1-4	-	15	TGTGCCAGCAGCCCAAGGGACTCTAGTAATGAAAAACTGTTTTTT	CASSPRDSSNEKLFF
TRBV16	hyperexpanded	TRBJ2-7	TRBD1	15	TGTGCCAGCAGCCATCCCGGGGACAGGGGGCTCGAGCAGTACTTC	CASSHPGDRGLEQYF
TRBV5-1	-	TRBJ2-5	TRBD2	17	TGCGCCAGCAGCTTGGTAATGGTTAGCGGGGGACAAGAGACCCAGTACTTC	CASSLVMVSGGQETQYF
TRBV21-1	-	TRBJ1-1	-	17	TGTGCCAGCAGCGACTTAATAGGCTACACAATTCGCACTGAAGCTTTCTTT	CASSDLIGYTIRTEAFF
TRBV9	-	TRBJ2-1	-	14	TGTGCCAGCAGCGTAACGCCTATGACACAAGACAAGTTCTTC	CASSVTPMTQDKFF
TRBV6-1	-	TRBJ2-5	TRBD1	17	TGTGCCAGCAGTGAACTCGTGGGTGCCAGGGGGAAAGAGACCCAGTACTTC	CASSELVGARGKETQYF